This is a list of T cell receptor beta chains from one sample in a study of shared clonotypes between healthy human individuals. The method was immunoSEQ multiplex PCR; TCRdb's version includes in-frame clones alone and lacks a portion of them. The sample carries about 600,000 clones, around three quarters recorded once. The specimen sequenced was PBMCs. These TCRs come from a woman between 35 and 50 years old in good health. Some clones in this sample may be carry-over from other donors' samples. Both conserved end residues are part of each CDR3. Each record gives: clone size, V gene, J gene, D gene, CDR3 protein, CDR3 DNA. D genes are given only for firm matches. Clone size is shown for a subset of rows, as once, few, many or a class of expanded clone.

.	TRBV18	TRBJ1-1	TRBD1	CASSLGTGGRNTEAFF	TGTGCCAGCTCACTGGGGACAGGGGGACGAAACACTGAAGCTTTCTTT
.	TRBV12-5	TRBJ2-5	TRBD1	CASGYTGTEGETQYF	TGTGCTAGTGGTTACACCGGGACAGAGGGGGAGACCCAGTACTTC
.	TRBV15	TRBJ1-5	TRBD1	CATSKQGAFGNQPQHF	TGTGCCACCAGCAAACAGGGGGCGTTCGGCAATCAGCCCCAGCATTTT
.	TRBV5-1	TRBJ2-1	TRBD1	CASSLGQGTFNEQFF	TGCGCCAGCAGCTTGGGACAGGGAACTTTTAATGAGCAGTTCTTC
.	TRBV7-7	TRBJ1-1	.	CASSLQANTEAFF	TGTGCTAGCAGCTTACAGGCAAACACTGAAGCTTTCTTT
.	TRBV14	TRBJ2-7	TRBD2	CASSQDAGRAYEQYF	TGTGCCAGCAGCCAAGATGCCGGGAGGGCCTACGAGCAGTACTTC
.	TRBV10-1	TRBJ2-7	.	CASSENLLEQYF	TGCGCCAGCAGTGAGAACTTACTCGAGCAGTACTTC
.	TRBV28	TRBJ2-1	TRBD1	CASSLSWLGGVSGNEQFF	TGTGCCAGCAGTTTATCTTGGCTAGGGGGCGTATCTGGCAATGAGCAGTTCTTC
.	TRBV5-1	TRBJ1-1	.	CASSSAIGLLGADRAEAFF	TGCGCCAGCAGCTCAGCTATAGGGTTGCTAGGGGCGGATAGGGCGGAAGCTTTCTTT
once	TRBV27	TRBJ2-7	TRBD1	CASSLLPGQGVLEQYF	TGTGCCAGCAGTTTACTGCCGGGACAGGGGGTCCTCGAGCAGTACTTC
.	TRBV7-2	TRBJ2-3	TRBD2	CASSPRGLAGVDTQYF	TGTGCCAGCAGCCCCAGGGGGCTAGCGGGAGTGGATACGCAGTATTTT
.	TRBV18	TRBJ1-3	.	CASSPTDINSGNTIYF	TGTGCCAGCTCACCTACAGACATTAACTCTGGAAACACCATATATTTT
.	TRBV5-1	TRBJ2-3	TRBD1	CASSLARQGGHADTQYF	TGCGCCAGCAGCTTGGCCAGACAGGGGGGGCACGCAGATACGCAGTATTTT
.	TRBV11-2	TRBJ2-7	TRBD1	CASSQRGGTGNYEQYF	TGTGCCAGCAGCCAAAGGGGGGGGACAGGGAATTACGAGCAGTACTTC
.	TRBV10-3	TRBJ2-1	.	CAISEQGLLDNEQFF	TGTGCCATCAGTGAGCAGGGCCTTCTCGACAATGAGCAGTTCTTC
few	TRBV5-5	TRBJ1-1	.	CASSKPQNTEAFF	TGTGCCAGCAGTAAACCACAGAACACTGAAGCTTTCTTT
.	TRBV28	TRBJ2-7	.	CASSLYLVSRTDRPYEQYF	TGTGCCAGCAGTTTATACCTTGTATCAAGGACAGACCGCCCCTACGAGCAGTACTTC
.	TRBV25-1	TRBJ2-7	TRBD2	CASSAPGAGDEQYF	TGTGCCAGCAGTGCTCCCGGGGCGGGAGACGAGCAGTACTTC
once	TRBV4-2	TRBJ1-2	TRBD1	CASSQEGQGYYGYTF	TGTGCCAGCAGCCAAGAGGGACAGGGGTACTATGGCTACACCTTC
once	TRBV18	TRBJ1-3	TRBD1	CASSPGRQGTGNTIYF	TGTGCCAGCTCACCGGGAAGACAGGGGACTGGAAACACCATATATTTT
.	TRBV28	TRBJ2-7	.	CASRPAVWGAGYEQYF	TGTGCCAGCCGTCCCGCCGTATGGGGGGCTGGTTACGAGCAGTACTTC
.	TRBV6-6	TRBJ1-5	.	CASSYLGAGQPQHF	TGTGCCAGCAGTTACTTAGGTGCGGGTCAGCCCCAGCATTTT
.	TRBV7-8	TRBJ2-7	.	CASSFQDRYEQYF	TGTGCCAGCAGCTTCCAGGACCGCTACGAGCAGTACTTC
.	TRBV18	TRBJ2-5	.	CASSPRQVDGETQYF	TGTGCCAGCTCACCACGACAGGTGGACGGAGAGACCCAGTACTTC
.	TRBV7-3	TRBJ2-1	TRBD2	CASSYHPRGRGEQFF	TGTGCCAGCAGCTATCACCCCCGAGGGAGGGGTGAGCAGTTCTTC
.	TRBV9	TRBJ2-1	.	CASSVNQGPYNEQFF	TGTGCCAGCAGCGTGAATCAAGGCCCCTACAATGAGCAGTTCTTC
.	TRBV19	TRBJ2-7	TRBD1	CASSTTGTGAYEQYF	TGTGCCAGTAGTACAACCGGGACAGGGGCCTACGAGCAGTACTTC
.	TRBV5-1	TRBJ2-5	.	CASSLGGLVETQYF	TGCGCCAGCAGCTTGGGTGGACTGGTAGAGACCCAGTACTTC
.	TRBV5-1	TRBJ2-2	.	CASGPWGANTGELFF	TGCGCCAGCGGGCCCTGGGGGGCGAACACCGGGGAGCTGTTTTTT
.	TRBV5-1	TRBJ1-1	.	CASSRTAGQNTEAFF	TGCGCCAGCAGCAGGACCGCCGGACAGAACACTGAAGCTTTCTTT
.	TRBV19	TRBJ2-1	.	CASRRWDTSGSYNEQFF	TGTGCCAGTAGAAGGTGGGACACCAGTGGATCCTACAATGAGCAGTTCTTC
.	TRBV6-6	TRBJ1-5	.	CASSYSGRQPQHF	TGTGCCAGCAGTTACTCTGGGAGGCAGCCCCAGCATTTT
many	TRBV30	TRBJ1-1	.	CAWSVLMNTEAFF	TGTGCCTGGAGTGTTTTGATGAACACTGAAGCTTTCTTT
.	TRBV29-1	TRBJ2-7	TRBD1	CSVLTGMSYEQYF	TGCAGCGTACTGACAGGGATGAGCTACGAGCAGTACTTC
.	TRBV18	TRBJ2-7	TRBD2	CASSPSGITYEQYF	TGTGCCAGCTCCCCTAGCGGGATTACCTACGAGCAGTACTTC
.	TRBV13	TRBJ2-7	.	CASSFGRNSYEQYF	TGTGCCAGCAGCTTCGGCAGAAACTCCTACGAGCAGTACTTC
few	TRBV6-5	TRBJ1-4	.	CASSYSGQINEKLFF	TGTGCCAGCAGTTATTCCGGACAGATTAATGAAAAACTGTTTTTT
.	TRBV5-1	TRBJ2-7	TRBD1	CASSLGDRGSYEQYF	TGCGCCAGCAGCTTGGGGGACAGGGGTTCCTACGAGCAGTACTTC
.	TRBV7-2	TRBJ1-3	TRBD1	CASSREGQGRNTIYF	TGTGCCAGCAGTCGCGAGGGACAGGGGAGAAACACCATATATTTT
.	TRBV1	TRBJ1-5	.	CTSSLRPGQEKYSNQPQHF	TGCACCAGCAGCCTTAGACCGGGACAGGAAAAATATAGCAATCAGCCCCAGCATTTT